This is a list of T cell receptor beta chains from one sample in a study of Ad26.COV2.S vaccination and SARS-CoV-2 variants. The table came from immunoSEQ multiplex PCR; TCRdb's copy has only in-frame clones and leaves some out. The sample carries over 400,000 clones, about 88% recorded once. The sample here was peripheral blood, taken in a trial of Ad26.COV2.S vaccine versus placebo. These receptors all come from a person aged 18-65 years who received the Ad26.COV2.S COVID-19 vaccine or a placebo. Both conserved end residues are trimmed from each CDR3.

TRBV4-3	ASSQDRDHQPQH
TRBV20-1	SASTRANYGYT
TRBV29-1	SARHGDTEAF
TRBV6-5	ASSYIGATEAF
TRBV21-1	ASSSGRGDAEAF
TRBV28	ASSLRQGLAGANVLT
TRBV19	ASRIRDRGFDEQY
TRBV20-1	SASLEFREQY
TRBV7-2	ASSLATGVTYNSPLH
TRBV4-1	ASSQELRTSGREELF
TRBV13	ASSLGAGGPQETQY
TRBV10-3	AISGRANLNLEAYGYT
TRBV7-2	ASSLRLRVAGAQF
TRBV13	ASSPRGSTGRNADTQY
TRBV10-1	ASSEFLWGFPEAF
TRBV7-6	ASSFGTSGSSTDTQY
TRBV9	ASSAQGPYGYT
TRBV6-2/TRBV6-3	ASSYGGTPWVGQF
TRBV4-3	ASSPWSGSADTQY